Sequencing of this T cell receptor beta chain was carried out in a study of vaccination and CD4 T cells after COVID-19. Study-wide results and limits: Convalescent patients displayed spike mono-reactivity in 304 of 307 vaccine-specific clones.

Sample treatment: roughly 11-day PBMC culture with coronavirus spike peptide pools or control peptides (ViraFEST assay). The assay that was used to sequence DNA from cultured CD4+ T cells was the Oncomine TCR Beta short-read assay. TCRdb processed the PCR reads anew with MiXCR; each CDR3 protein has one entry. This sample has approximately 12,000 distinct CDR3 sequences; 25% to 40% occur once, and the top ten carry roughly 14%. CDR3 length: 16 amino acids. Germline values: CDR1 SEHNR, CDR2 FQNEAQ (reference sequence). The V end was cut by 4 bases, the J end by 3 bases, with 18 bases between. This clonotype was picked up a small number of times. The antigen is not known.

This receptor was obtained from a human donor who had recovered from COVID-19. The sequenced sample was CD4+ T cells from blood, cultured in vitro, obtained after SARS-CoV-2 vaccination. The chain carries TRBV7-9 and TRBJ1-2, with TRBD1 as a possible D gene (6 bases). CDR3 nucleotides: TGTGCCAGCAGCTCGCGAGGGGGGGGCGCTGACTATGGCTACACCTTC. Protein product: CASSSRGGGADYGYTF.